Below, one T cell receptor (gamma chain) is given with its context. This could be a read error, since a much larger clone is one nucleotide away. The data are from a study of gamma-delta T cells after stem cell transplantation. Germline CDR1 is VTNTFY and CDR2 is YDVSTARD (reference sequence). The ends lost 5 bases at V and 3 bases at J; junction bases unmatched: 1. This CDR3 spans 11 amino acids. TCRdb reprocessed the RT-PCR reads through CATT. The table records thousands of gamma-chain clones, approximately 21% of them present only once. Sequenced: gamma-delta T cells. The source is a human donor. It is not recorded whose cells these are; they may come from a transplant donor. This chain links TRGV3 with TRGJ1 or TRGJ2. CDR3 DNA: TGTGCCACCTGGGCTTATTATAAGAAACTCTTT. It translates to CATWAYYKKLF.